This T cell receptor (beta chain) originates from a study of lymphopenia after photon versus proton radiotherapy. Study-level results: Survival link was tested only in deceased patients; proton benefit remains a possibility. Photon-treated patients lost naive T cells and TCR diversity; proton-treated stayed stable. After the lymphocyte nadir, photon-treated repertoires showed oligoclonal expansion, especially of CD8+ Temra cells.

Libraries were prepared by immunoSEQ multiplex PCR; TCRdb keeps only in-frame clonotypes and omits some of them. The table lists over 25,000 clones, roughly 90% of them singletons. Comment on this clone: Antigen: not known.

Germline-derived CDR1 and CDR2 are LNHNV and YYDKDF (reference sequence). The V segment lost 0 bases and the J segment 3 bases; nucleotides outside the gene matches: 4. This CDR3 spans 15 amino acids. The source of this sequence is a woman aged 50 to 60 with cholangiocarcinoma. The chain employs TRBV15 and TRBJ2-7, with 8 bases that match TRBD2. The sample was peripheral blood, taken from a patient treated with photon-based radiotherapy. The CDR3 reads CATSRDRGGFYEQYF. CDR3 bases: TGTGCCACCAGCAGAGATCGCGGGGGGTTCTACGAGCAGTACTTC.